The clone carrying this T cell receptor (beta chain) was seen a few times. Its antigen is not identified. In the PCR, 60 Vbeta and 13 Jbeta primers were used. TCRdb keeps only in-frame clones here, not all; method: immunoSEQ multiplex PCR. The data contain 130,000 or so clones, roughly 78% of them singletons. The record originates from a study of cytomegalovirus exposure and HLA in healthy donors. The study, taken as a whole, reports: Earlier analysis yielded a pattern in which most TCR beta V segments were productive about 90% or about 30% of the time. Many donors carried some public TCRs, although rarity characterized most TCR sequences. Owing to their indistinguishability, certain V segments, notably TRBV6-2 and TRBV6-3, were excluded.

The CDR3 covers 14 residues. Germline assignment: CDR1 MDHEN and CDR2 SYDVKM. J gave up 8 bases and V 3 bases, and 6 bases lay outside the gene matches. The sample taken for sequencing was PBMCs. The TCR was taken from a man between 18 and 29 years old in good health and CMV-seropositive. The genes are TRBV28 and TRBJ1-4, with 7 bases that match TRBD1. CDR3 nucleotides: TGTGCCAGCAGTTTGACAGGGAAGGGGGAAAAACTGTTTTTT. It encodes CASSLTGKGEKLFF.